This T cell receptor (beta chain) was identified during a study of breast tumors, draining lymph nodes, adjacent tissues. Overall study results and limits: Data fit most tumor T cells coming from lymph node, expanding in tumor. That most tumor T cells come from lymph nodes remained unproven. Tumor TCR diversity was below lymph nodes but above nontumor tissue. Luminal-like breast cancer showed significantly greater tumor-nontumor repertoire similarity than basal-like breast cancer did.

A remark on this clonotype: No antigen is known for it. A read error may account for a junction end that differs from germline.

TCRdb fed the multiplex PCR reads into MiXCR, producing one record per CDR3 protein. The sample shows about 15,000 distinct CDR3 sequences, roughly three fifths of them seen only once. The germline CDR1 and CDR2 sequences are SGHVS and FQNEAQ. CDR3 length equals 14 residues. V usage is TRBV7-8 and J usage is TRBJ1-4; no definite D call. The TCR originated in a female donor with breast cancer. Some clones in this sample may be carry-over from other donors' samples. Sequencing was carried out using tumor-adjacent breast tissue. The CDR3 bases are TGTGCCAGCAGCTTACGGGGTGGTTATGAAAAACTTTTTTTT. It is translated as CASSLRGGYEKLFF.